What follows are 6 T cell receptor beta chains derived from one specimen sequenced in a study of blood T cell repertoires in COVID-19. Clones were read by immunoSEQ multiplex PCR, and TCRdb kept only the in-frame ones, dropping some. Of approximately 70,000 clones listed, nearly 90% are singletons. Sequenced sample: peripheral blood. All receptors come from a woman between 50 and 59 years old with COVID-19, enrolled during active disease.

This rearrangement joins TRBV23-1 to TRBJ1-5; D uncertain. TRBV23-1 falls under the ORF class, with uncertain function. CDR3 length: 13 residues. With 2 bases removed from V and 9 bases from J, the gap between germline ends came to 11 bases. The CDR3 DNA reads TGCGCCAGCAGTCAACCGGCACCGGGGCCCCAGCATTTT. Translation gives CASSQPAPGPQHF.

The genes are TRBV6-5 and TRBJ1-6; D not certain. The CDR3 has 13 residues. The germline gives CDR1 MNHEY, CDR2 SVGAGI. The CDR3 loop is CGSRVNYNSPLHF. The CDR3 nucleotides read TGTGGATCGCGCGTTAACTATAATTCACCCCTCCACTTT.

V gene TRBV25-1 combines with J gene TRBJ2-5; TRBD1 matches 8 bases. From germline, CDR1 is MGHDK and CDR2 SYGVNS. The CDR3 totals 13 residues. V lost 5 bases, J lost 5 bases, and 4 bases stayed unmatched. The CDR3 DNA follows: TGTGCCAGCAGTCCAGGGGGCGGTGAGACCCAGTACTTC. This sequence encodes CASSPGGGETQYF. Together with reference TRBV25-1 and TRBJ2-5, the CDR3 gives the full variable domain: EADIYQTPRYLVIGTGKKITLECSQTMGHDKMYWYQQDPGMELHLIHYSYGVNSTEKGDLSSESTVSRIRTEHFPLTLESARPSHTSQYLCASSPGGGETQYFGPGTRLLVL.

The chain couples TRBV30 to TRBJ2-3; 13 nucleotides align to TRBD2. Per the germline V gene, CDR1 is GTSNPN and CDR2 is SVGIG (reference sequence). V dropped 3 bases and J dropped 3; count of bases not matched to a gene: 9. The CDR3 is 17 residues long. The CDR3 nucleotides read TGTGCCTGGAGAGGGACTAGCGGGAATTTGGGAACAGATACGCAGTATTTT. Translation: CAWRGTSGNLGTDTQYF. Combining the CDR3 with reference TRBV30 and TRBJ2-3 gives the whole variable domain SQTIHQWPATLVQPVGSPLSLECTVEGTSNPNLYWYRQAAGRGLQLLFYSVGIGQISSEVPQNLSASRPQDRQFILSSKKLLLSDSGFYLCAWRGTSGNLGTDTQYFGPGTRLTVL.

V is TRBV11-2 and J is TRBJ1-1; D unresolved. This CDR3 is built from 14 residues. The V gene lost 5 bases and the J gene lost 1 base, with 11 bases spanning the gap. Germline CDR1 is SGHAT and CDR2 is FQNNGV. For the CDR3, the DNA is TGTGCCAGCAGCCCGAATTCCAGGAACACTGAAGCTTTCTTT. This sequence encodes CASSPNSRNTEAFF.

This clone was seen once. The V call is TRBV11-2, the J call TRBJ2-3, with TRBD2 matching over 7 bases. Germline V CDR1 and CDR2: SGHAT, FQNNGV. With 2 bases clipped from V and 1 base from J, the junction kept 3 bases outside the gene matches. CDR3 length: 15 residues. The CDR3 DNA reads TGTGCCAGCAGCTTACAGCGGGGACGCACAGATACGCAGTATTTT. Translation: CASSLQRGRTDTQYF. Drawing the rest from reference TRBV11-2 and TRBJ2-3, the complete variable domain is EAGVAQSPRYKIIEKRQSVAFWCNPISGHATLYWYQQILGQGPKLLIQFQNNGVVDDSQLPKDRFSAERLKGVDSTLKIQPAKLEDSAVYLCASSLQRGRTDTQYFGPGTRLTVL.